The 13 T cell receptor beta chains presented below share a single source sample, sequenced in a study of shared clonotypes between healthy human individuals (dated by TCRdb to about 2020). To prepare the library, the immunoSEQ multiplex PCR assay was applied. TCRdb carries this immuneACCESS record with in-frame sequences only. Its versions omit some clonotypes, under half of them owing to an unresolved V gene in the studies checked, with the rest unexplained. The sample table contains about 2 million clones; only one count was recorded for 95% of them. In total, the top ten clones hold 0.13% of the sample. The sequenced material came from naive CD4+ T cells sorted from blood. The cell subset or site label on this specimen signifies: CD45RA+ positively selected. These receptors all stem from a young man in good health.

Concerning this clone itself: This CDR3 is also generated by other DNA sequences in the sample. The chain joins TRBV6-1 to TRBJ1-4; a possible D gene is TRBD1 (5 bases). V gave up 6 bases and J gave up 4 bases, with 9 bases separating them. CDR3 size: 13 residues. Germline CDR1 and CDR2: MNHNS and SASEGT. CDR3 sequence reads: CASSGTLNEKLFF. CDR3 sequence (DNA): TGTGCCAGCAGCGGGACTCTTAATGAAAAACTGTTTTTT.

The chain combines TRBV19 with TRBJ1-1; maybe TRBD1 (5 bases). Trimming removed 9 bases from V and 1 base from J, with 9 bases in between. CDR1 and CDR2 from the germline V gene are LNHDA and SQIVND (reference sequence). The CDR3 totals 12 residues. CDR3 coding DNA: TGTGCCAGCCAAGGACAGAACACTGAAGCTTTCTTT. This sequence encodes CASQGQNTEAFF.

The chain employs TRBV9 and TRBJ2-3, with 7 bases aligning to TRBD2. The trim removed 4 bases at V and 6 bases at J, leaving 8 bases unmatched. Germline loops: CDR1 SGDLS, CDR2 YYNGEE. The CDR3 totals 14 residues. The CDR3 loop is CASSKTSLGDTQYF. DNA for the CDR3: TGTGCCAGCAGCAAGACTAGCCTCGGTGATACGCAGTATTTT.

This clone was seen only a few times. The V and J genes are TRBV19 and TRBJ1-5, with TRBD1 as a possible D gene (5 bases). Trimming removed 5 bases from V and 4 bases from J, with 12 bases in between. This CDR3 is built from 14 residues. Per germline, CDR1 LNHDA and CDR2 SQIVND (reference sequence). In DNA form, the CDR3 reads TGTGCCAGTAGTGTCGACAGAATAAATCAGCCCCAGCATTTT. It translates to CASSVDRINQPQHF.

The chain couples TRBV30 to TRBJ1-2; TRBD1 matches at 7 bases. V lost 0 bases to trimming and J lost 8 bases; unmatched junction nucleotides: 12. This CDR3 comprises 15 residues. The germline CDR1 and CDR2 sequences are GTSNPN and SVGIG (reference sequence). The DNA for the CDR3 is TGTGCCTGGAGTGTACTACTTGAAGCGACAGGGGGCTACACCTTC. Its translation: CAWSVLLEATGGYTF.

This clone has a count of ten or more. The chain carries TRBV10-3 and TRBJ2-7; D remains unclear. The germline gives CDR1 ENHRY, CDR2 SYGVKD. V dropped 5 bases and J dropped 4 bases, with 6 bases sitting between them. There are 11 residues in the CDR3. In DNA, the CDR3 is TGTGCCATCAGTTTCGGGTACGAGCAGTACTTC. It is translated as CAISFGYEQYF.

This chain joins TRBV4-2 and TRBJ2-5, with unresolved D. The CDR3 has 13 amino acids. V was cut by 0 bases and J by 5 bases, with 7 bases left in between. Germline V CDR1 and CDR2: LGHNA, YNFKEQ. The CDR3 DNA reads TGTGCCAGCAGCCAAGATAGGTCGGAGACCCAGTACTTC. It codes for CASSQDRSETQYF.

The chain uses TRBV27 and TRBJ2-7; D remains ambiguous. The CDR3 has 14 amino acids. Trimming removed 5 bases at V and 2 bases at J, with 13 bases between. CDR1 MNHEY and CDR2 SMNVEV come from the germline V gene (reference sequence). For the CDR3, the DNA is TGTGCCAGCAGTCCCCGTGCGGATACCTACGAGCAGTACTTC. It yields the protein CASSPRADTYEQYF.

On this clone: Given a much more abundant clone one base away, this may be a read error. The chain links TRBV5-4 to TRBJ2-7; 13 bases line up with TRBD2. CDR1 is SGHNT and CDR2 is YYREEE in the germline V gene (reference sequence). The CDR3 is made up of 15 amino acids. J gave up 3 bases and V 5 bases, and 5 bases lay outside the gene matches. CDR3 in DNA: TGTGCCAGCAGTCTTACTAGCGGGGGGGACTACGAGCAGTACTTC. Protein sequence: CASSLTSGGDYEQYF.

The chain carries TRBV10-3 and TRBJ2-7; 7 nucleotides match TRBD1. The CDR3 length is 14 residues. CDR1 is ENHRY and CDR2 is SYGVKD in the germline V gene. Trimming at V came to 6 bases and at J to 2 bases, leaving 7 bases not matched to a gene. This CDR3 reads CAIRPTGITYEQYF. For the CDR3, the DNA is TGTGCCATCAGGCCGACAGGGATAACCTACGAGCAGTACTTC.

V gene TRBV7-2 combines with J gene TRBJ2-1, with a tentative D call TRBD2 (6 bases). V dropped 2 bases and J dropped 4 bases, with 15 bases sitting between them. From germline, CDR1 is SGHTA and CDR2 FQGNSA. The CDR3 has 16 residues. The CDR3 reads CASSLNSGVSYNEQFF. CDR3 in DNA: TGTGCCAGCAGCTTAAACTCGGGAGTCTCTTACAATGAGCAGTTCTTC. The full variable domain, in which reference TRBV7-2 and TRBJ2-1 provide the parts outside the CDR3, is GAGVSQSPSNKVTEKGKDVELRCDPISGHTALYWYRQSLGQGLEFLIYFQGNSAPDKSGLPSDRFSAERTGGSVSTLTIQRTQQEDSAVYLCASSLNSGVSYNEQFFGPGTRLTVL.

The chain uses TRBV5-4 and TRBJ1-6; TRBD1 is a possible D gene (6 bases). Germline V gives CDR1 SGHNT, CDR2 YYREEE (reference sequence). This CDR3 is built from 17 residues. The ends were cut back, 1 base at V and 0 bases at J, with 11 bases in the middle. CDR3 sequence (DNA): TGTGCCAGCAGCTTGACTGGGGGGCCCTCCTATAATTCACCCCTCCACTTT. Residues: CASSLTGGPSYNSPLHF.

The sample holds one count of this clone. This sequence joins TRBV6-6 and TRBJ1-2, with no clear D. Per the germline V gene, CDR1 is MNHNY and CDR2 is SVGAGI (reference sequence). The CDR3 is 13 residues long. The V end lost 6 bases, the J end lost 5 bases, and 13 bases lay between the germline ends. CDR3 loop: CASRQTNPYGYTF. The CDR3 DNA reads as TGTGCCAGCAGGCAGACAAATCCATATGGCTACACCTTC.